One sample yielded the 29 T cell receptor beta chains listed below, sequenced in a study of vaccination effects on CD4 cells after COVID-19. After expansion with viral peptide pools in the ViraFEST assay, antigen-specific CD4+ T cells were sequenced. Isolating CD4+ T cells followed 9 to 11 days of culture. Absence of prior SARS-CoV-2 infection characterized the vaccine recipients, who showed negative nucleocapsid antibodies. Here immunoSEQ multiplex PCR was the method, and the copy in TCRdb shows in-frame clones only, minus some. The sample has around 63,000 clones, less than 80% seen once. No antigen has been assigned to these receptors. This specimen was CD4+ T cells from PBMCs cultured with HCoV-OC43 spike peptides, taken before COVID-19 vaccination. The subset: HCoV-OC43 spike overlapping peptide pool stimulation. Source of these receptors: a human donor who received a COVID-19 vaccine.

This clone was seen only a few times. The chain's CDR3 is CASSSKDSIKWYEQYV. DNA for the CDR3: TGTGCCAGCAGCTCGAAGGACAGCATCAAATGGTACGAGCAGTACGTC. The V call is TRBV5-4, the J call TRBJ2-7; D possibly corresponds to TRBD1 (6 bases). CDR1 is SGHNT and CDR2 is YYREEE in the germline V gene (reference sequence). The CDR3 consists of 16 residues. The V end was cut by 3 bases, the J end by 4 bases, with 20 bases between.

The J gene is TRBJ1-2, the V gene TRBV2; D is ambiguous. Between the trimmed V and J ends, which lost 1 base and 2 bases, there was a span of 5 bases. The CDR3 contains 13 residues. Germline assignment: CDR1 SNHLY and CDR2 FYNNEI. The CDR3 DNA reads as TGTGCCAGCAGTGAAGAGGGCAACTATGGCTACACCTTC. Amino acid sequence: CASSEEGNYGYTF.

V is TRBV6-5 and J is TRBJ2-2; 13 bases are a match to TRBD2. Germline V gene data show CDR1 as MNHEY and CDR2 as SVGAGI. The CDR3 sequence is 16 residues long. With 4 bases clipped from V and 4 bases from J, the junction kept 3 bases outside the gene matches. In DNA form, the CDR3 reads TGTGCCAGCAGTTTACTAGCGGGGGGGCCCACCGGGGAGCTGTTTTTT. It codes for CASSLLAGGPTGELFF.

The chain has TRBV7-3 and TRBJ2-5; 10 nucleotides line up with TRBD2. The length of the CDR3 is 16 residues. Germline V gene lookup returns CDR1 SGHTA and CDR2 FQGTGA. The trim removed 0 bases at V and 4 bases at J, leaving 5 bases unmatched. The CDR3 DNA is TGTGCCAGCAGCTTAACGATAGCGGGGGGTTTAGAGACCCAGTACTTC. This gives the protein CASSLTIAGGLETQYF.

The gene calls are TRBV9 and TRBJ2-3; D call uncertain. The CDR3 runs to 12 residues. Trimming took 0 bases from V and 4 from J, leaving 3 bases between them. Germline V gives CDR1 SGDLS, CDR2 YYNGEE. The CDR3 loop reads CASSVGADTQYF. In DNA form, the CDR3 reads TGTGCCAGCAGCGTAGGTGCAGATACGCAGTATTTT.

This chain joins TRBV27 and TRBJ1-2, with 10 nucleotides matching TRBD1. Germline values: CDR1 MNHEY, CDR2 SMNVEV (reference sequence). The CDR3 is made up of 16 amino acids. V lost 3 bases and J lost 1; bases outside the gene matches: 5. The CDR3 region has the DNA TGTGCCAGCAGTTTTCGGACAGGGGGTTTTAACTATGGCTACACCTTC. It yields the protein CASSFRTGGFNYGYTF.

The chain has TRBV4-1 and TRBJ1-5, with D possibly matching TRBD1 (5 bases). V shed 0 bases and J shed 6 bases, with 15 bases lying between them. Germline V gene sequence: CDR1 MGHRA, CDR2 YSYEKL. CDR3 length: 16 residues. The CDR3 DNA follows: TGCGCCAGCAGCCAAGAGGGTGGCGGGGGTCCTCAGCCCCAGCATTTT. It translates to CASSQEGGGGPQPQHF.

This clone was detected only once. The rearrangement links TRBV15 to TRBJ2-7; unclear D gene. The CDR3 loop spans 13 amino acids. Trimming left V 0 bases short and J 4 bases short, with 7 bases between. Germline lookup yields CDR1 LNHNV and CDR2 YYDKDF (reference sequence). For the CDR3, the DNA is TGTGCCACCAGCAGAGATCTATTATACGAGCAGTACGTC. Its translation: CATSRDLLYEQYV.

CDR3: CASSLVADYGYTF. For the CDR3, the DNA is TGTGCCAGCAGCTTAGTAGCCGATTATGGCTACACCTTC. The chain links TRBV7-2 to TRBJ1-2; D remains ambiguous. Trimming stripped 1 base from V and 5 bases from J, with 8 bases between. Germline loops: CDR1 SGHTA, CDR2 FQGNSA. CDR3 length: 13 amino acids.

The chain is built from TRBV3-1 (or the pseudogene TRBV3-2) and TRBJ2-5, with 16 bases matching TRBD2. The CDR3 sequence is 17 residues long. V shed 4 bases, J shed 5 bases, and the junction held 7 bases outside the gene matches. Germline V lookup: CDR1 LGHDT, CDR2 YNNKEL (reference sequence). Written as DNA, the CDR3 is TGTGCCAGCAGCCCTGATCCGGGACTAGCGGGGGGGGAGACCCAGTACTTC. Its translation: CASSPDPGLAGGETQYF.

The DNA for the CDR3 is TGTGCCAGCAGTTATGGGCGGGCTAATGGGGGGTATGGCTACACCTTC. It encodes CASSYGRANGGYGYTF. The chain has TRBV6-6 and TRBJ1-2, with a tentative D call TRBD1 (5 bases). Germline V gene data show CDR1 as MNHNY and CDR2 as SVGAGI (reference sequence). The CDR3 runs to 16 residues. Trimming took 3 bases from V and 5 from J, leaving 19 bases between them.

The V gene is TRBV7-3, the J gene TRBJ2-6; tentatively, D is TRBD1 (6 bases). Trimming pared 2 bases from V and 0 bases from J, leaving 11 bases between. Germline CDR1 is SGHTA and CDR2 is FQGTGA. The CDR3 has 17 residues. The CDR3 DNA follows: TGTGCCAGCAGCTTAGGACAGCCCTCCTCTGGGGCCAACGTCCTGACTTTC. Its protein is CASSLGQPSSGANVLTF.

This clone showed up just once. The V call is TRBV2, the J call TRBJ1-2; 7 nucleotides agree with TRBD1. The CDR3 spans 13 residues. The trim removed 6 bases at V and 5 bases at J, leaving 6 bases unmatched. Germline CDR1 is SNHLY and CDR2 is FYNNEI. The CDR3: CASSRGQTYGYTF. The CDR3 DNA is TGTGCCAGCAGCCGGGGACAGACATATGGCTACACCTTC.

The chain couples TRBV7-9 to TRBJ2-5, with 10 bases lining up with TRBD2. V lost 0 bases, J lost 5 bases, and 0 bases stayed unmatched. Per the germline V gene, CDR1 is SEHNR and CDR2 is FQNEAQ (reference sequence). The CDR3 covers 14 residues. The chain's CDR3 is CASSLAAGGETQYF. In DNA, the CDR3 is TGTGCCAGCAGCTTAGCAGCGGGGGGGGAGACCCAGTACTTC.

The V and J genes are TRBV6-1 and TRBJ2-1; maybe TRBD2 (6 bases). The CDR3 has 13 amino acids. The germline V gene has CDR1 MNHNS and CDR2 SASEGT. Trimming pared 3 bases from V and 4 bases from J, leaving 7 bases between. The CDR3 sequence is CASSEREYNEQFF. DNA of the CDR3: TGTGCCAGCAGTGAGCGGGAATACAATGAGCAGTTCTTC.

V is TRBV2 and J is TRBJ2-7; D remains unclear. The CDR3 length is 13 residues. CDR1 and CDR2 (germline): SNHLY, FYNNEI. The ends were cut back, 3 bases at V and 5 bases at J, with 11 bases in the middle. The CDR3 bases are TGTGCCAGCAGTGATGATGCGTTCCACGAGCAGTACGTC. This sequence encodes CASSDDAFHEQYV.

This sequence joins TRBV11-1 and TRBJ2-1, with TRBD1 identical over 9 bases. V lost 5 bases to trimming and J lost 0 bases; unmatched junction nucleotides: 5. This CDR3 is built from 16 residues. The germline V gene has CDR1 SGHAT and CDR2 FQDESV (reference sequence). Here the CDR3 reads CASSRMTGGSYNEQFF. CDR3 in DNA: TGTGCCAGCAGCCGAATGACAGGGGGCTCCTACAATGAGCAGTTCTTC.

The V call is TRBV10-3, the J call TRBJ2-2; D may be TRBD2 (5 bases). CDR3 length: 14 amino acids. Germline loops: CDR1 ENHRY, CDR2 SYGVKD. Trimming shortened V by 6 bases and J by 4 bases, and 12 bases separated the two germline ends. In DNA form, the CDR3 reads TGTGCCATCAGAACGGGATTGGGCACCGGGGAGCTGTTTTTT. This translates into CAIRTGLGTGELFF.

This sequence joins TRBV3-1 (or the pseudogene TRBV3-2) and TRBJ2-7; tentatively, D is TRBD2 (6 bases). The CDR3 sequence is 13 residues long. The V and J ends lost 1 base and 7 bases respectively, with 11 bases between them. Germline CDR1 and CDR2: LGHDT and YNNKEL (reference sequence). In DNA form, the CDR3 reads TGTGCCAGCAGCCAAGCGGCTAGCGCTGAGCAGTACGTC. Its translation is CASSQAASAEQYV.

The chain carries TRBV5-6 and TRBJ1-2, with no clear D. The CDR3 spans 13 residues. Germline V lookup: CDR1 SGHDT, CDR2 YYEEEE. The V gene lost 2 bases and the J gene lost 4 bases, with 9 bases spanning the gap. As DNA, the CDR3 is TGTGCCAGCAGCTTTGGTCAGTCCTATGGCTACACCTTC. Amino acids: CASSFGQSYGYTF.

The V call is TRBV2, the J call TRBJ1-1; 7 nucleotides line up with TRBD1. This CDR3 spans 17 amino acids. V lost 0 bases to trimming and J lost 1 base; unmatched junction nucleotides: 8. Germline V gene lookup returns CDR1 SNHLY and CDR2 FYNNEI. The CDR3 reads CASSEAPGQGGNTEAFF. The CDR3 nucleotides are TGTGCCAGCAGTGAAGCGCCAGGGCAGGGGGGGAACACTGAAGCTTTCTTT.

This clone has a single count. The DNA of the CDR3 is TGTGCCAGCAGCACGATCGGACTAGCGGGGCGAGAGACCCAGTACTTC. Its protein is CASSTIGLAGRETQYF. The rearrangement uses TRBV27 and TRBJ2-5, with 12 bases matching TRBD2. V was pared by 6 bases and J by 4 bases, with 9 bases of the junction left unmatched. This CDR3 contains 16 residues. Germline values: CDR1 MNHEY, CDR2 SMNVEV (reference sequence).

This clone was seen once. The genes are TRBV5-1 and TRBJ1-1; 7 bases are a match to TRBD1. Per the germline V gene, CDR1 is SGHRS and CDR2 is YFSETQ. V dropped 3 bases and J dropped 4; count of bases not matched to a gene: 18. The CDR3 is made up of 18 amino acids. The CDR3 loop reads CASSSSKTGNPRPTEAFF. The CDR3 DNA reads TGCGCCAGCAGCTCTTCAAAGACAGGGAACCCAAGACCCACTGAAGCTTTCTTT.

This clone was detected a few times. The V call is TRBV9, the J call TRBJ1-2, with TRBD1 as a possible D gene (5 bases). V was cut by 4 bases and J by 2 bases, with 15 bases left in between. This CDR3 region has 15 residues. Germline CDR1 is SGDLS and CDR2 is YYNGEE. The CDR3 DNA reads TGTGCCAGCAGCCCCTGGCAGGGAGGGAACTATGGCTACACCTTC. This encodes CASSPWQGGNYGYTF.

This clone was found once. The rearrangement uses TRBV2 and TRBJ2-1; D gene uncertain. The CDR3 is 12 residues long. Germline lookup yields CDR1 SNHLY and CDR2 FYNNEI. V was cut by 3 bases and J by 7 bases, with 7 bases left in between. Written as DNA, the CDR3 is TGTGCCAGCAGTGATACGGTGAATGAGCAGTTCTTC. It is translated as CASSDTVNEQFF.

This clone showed up just a few times. The chain is built from TRBV10-3 and TRBJ2-3; weak D call: TRBD1 (7 bases). Deletions cut 6 bases from V and 2 bases from J, with 12 bases between. Germline lookup yields CDR1 ENHRY and CDR2 SYGVKD. This CDR3 has 14 residues. CDR3 bases: TGTGCCATCAGCAGGGGGGCCCACACAGATACGCAGTATTTT. Encoded protein: CAISRGAHTDTQYF.

The CDR3 nucleotides are TGTGCCAGCAGCTTTTTTCAGGGCCAAGAGACCCAGTACTTC. It yields the protein CASSFFQGQETQYF. The chain uses TRBV5-5 and TRBJ2-5; D might be TRBD1 (5 bases). Trimming took off 2 bases at V and 1 base at J, with 9 bases between the two ends. The germline V gene encodes CDR1 SGHKS and CDR2 YYEKEE (reference sequence). The CDR3 covers 14 residues.

This clone was seen once. The gene calls are TRBV5-4 and TRBJ1-4; D is perhaps TRBD1 (5 bases). The CDR3 runs 16 residues. Trimming removed 4 bases from V and 8 bases from J, with 21 bases in between. CDR1 is SGHNT and CDR2 is YYREEE in the germline V gene (reference sequence). The DNA for the CDR3 is TGTGCCAGCAGCCTGGGCGGACCTCCCAAGGGGGAAAAACTGTTTTTT. Its translation is CASSLGGPPKGEKLFF.

The chain couples TRBV7-9 to TRBJ1-1; D unresolved. Germline assignment: CDR1 SEHNR and CDR2 FQNEAQ (reference sequence). The ends were cut back, 11 bases at V and 0 bases at J, with 13 bases in the middle. The CDR3 is 13 amino acids. The CDR3 DNA reads as TGTGCCGCAACCTCGGGAGTGAACACTGAAGCTTTCTTT. This gives the protein CAATSGVNTEAFF.